This is a list of T cell receptor beta chains from one sample in a study of Ad26.COV2.S vaccination and SARS-CoV-2 variants. Produced via immunoSEQ multiplex PCR; TCRdb's table is partial and in-frame only. The sample records about 380,000 clones, approximately 83% being singletons. The sequencing here drew on peripheral blood, taken in a trial of Ad26.COV2.S vaccine versus placebo. These receptors originate from a person between 18 and 59 years old who received the Ad26.COV2.S COVID-19 vaccine or a placebo. CDR3s include the opening cysteine and the closing phenylalanine or tryptophan. D genes are given only for firm matches. For some rows the clone size is stated as once, few or many, or as a class when expanded; others skip it.

j_call: TRBJ1-1
v_call: TRBV2
d_call: NA
clone_size: NA
cdr3_aa: CASTAGAGTEAFF
cdr3_nt: TGTGCCAGCACGGCAGGGGCGGGAACTGAAGCTTTCTTT

j_call: TRBJ1-5
v_call: TRBV28
d_call: NA
clone_size: NA
cdr3_aa: CASSPSVQVHQPQHF
cdr3_nt: TGTGCCAGCAGTCCCTCCGTGCAGGTACATCAGCCCCAGCATTTT

j_call: TRBJ1-3
v_call: TRBV5-8
d_call: NA
clone_size: few
cdr3_aa: CASSLGDTIYF
cdr3_nt: TGTGCCAGCAGCTTGGGAGACACCATATATTTT

j_call: TRBJ1-1
v_call: TRBV14
d_call: TRBD1
clone_size: NA
cdr3_aa: CASSPRGQGAEAFF
cdr3_nt: TGTGCCAGCAGCCCCAGGGGGCAGGGGGCTGAAGCTTTCTTT

j_call: TRBJ2-7
v_call: TRBV11-2
d_call: TRBD2
clone_size: NA
cdr3_aa: CASKGLAGLSYEQYF
cdr3_nt: TGTGCCAGTAAGGGACTAGCGGGACTATCCTACGAGCAGTACTTC

j_call: TRBJ1-2
v_call: TRBV5-4
d_call: TRBD1
clone_size: NA
cdr3_aa: CASSSLRQGGYGYTF
cdr3_nt: TGTGCCAGCAGCTCCCTACGACAGGGAGGATATGGCTACACCTTC

j_call: TRBJ1-2
v_call: TRBV28
d_call: NA
clone_size: once
cdr3_aa: CASSLYRQEGYGYTF
cdr3_nt: TGTGCCAGCAGTTTATATCGACAGGAAGGCTATGGCTACACCTTC

j_call: TRBJ2-5
v_call: TRBV3-1/TRBV3-2
d_call: TRBD2
clone_size: NA
cdr3_aa: CASSTRLAGGRRLETQYF
cdr3_nt: TGTGCCAGCAGCACACGACTAGCGGGGGGGCGGAGGTTGGAGACCCAGTACTTC

j_call: TRBJ2-2
v_call: TRBV27
d_call: NA
clone_size: NA
cdr3_aa: CASTSRGTNTGELFF
cdr3_nt: TGTGCCAGCACCTCTCGGGGAACGAACACCGGGGAGCTGTTTTTT

j_call: TRBJ2-2
v_call: TRBV20-1
d_call: NA
clone_size: few
cdr3_aa: CSASRGSPETGELFF
cdr3_nt: TGCAGTGCTAGTCGGGGGAGTCCTGAAACCGGGGAGCTGTTTTTT

j_call: TRBJ1-5
v_call: TRBV11-2
d_call: TRBD1
clone_size: NA
cdr3_aa: CASSLLTGENQPQHF
cdr3_nt: TGTGCCAGCAGCTTGTTAACAGGGGAAAATCAGCCCCAGCATTTT

j_call: TRBJ2-7
v_call: TRBV11-1
d_call: TRBD1
clone_size: NA
cdr3_aa: CASSLAGTGAYEQYF
cdr3_nt: TGTGCCAGCAGCTTAGCGGGGACAGGAGCCTACGAGCAGTACTTC

j_call: TRBJ2-7
v_call: TRBV28
d_call: NA
clone_size: NA
cdr3_aa: CASTTARAQYF
cdr3_nt: TGTGCCAGCACCACCGCCCGGGCCCAGTACTTC

j_call: TRBJ2-1
v_call: TRBV3-1/TRBV3-2
d_call: TRBD1
clone_size: NA
cdr3_aa: CASSQRTGLSEQFF
cdr3_nt: TGTGCCAGCAGCCAAAGGACAGGGCTAAGTGAGCAGTTCTTC

j_call: TRBJ1-5
v_call: TRBV7-3
d_call: NA
clone_size: few
cdr3_aa: CASSLDPNQPQHF
cdr3_nt: TGTGCCAGCAGCTTGGACCCCAATCAGCCCCAGCATTTT

j_call: TRBJ2-7
v_call: TRBV6-6
d_call: TRBD2
clone_size: NA
cdr3_aa: CASSYYLQGLVEQYF
cdr3_nt: TGTGCCAGCAGTTACTACCTCCAGGGACTAGTCGAGCAGTACTTC

j_call: TRBJ2-5
v_call: TRBV12-3/TRBV12-4
d_call: TRBD2
clone_size: NA
cdr3_aa: CASSWASGATQYF
cdr3_nt: TGTGCCAGCAGTTGGGCTAGCGGGGCTACCCAGTACTTC

j_call: TRBJ2-3
v_call: TRBV3-1/TRBV3-2
d_call: TRBD2
clone_size: NA
cdr3_aa: CASSQDQRGTDTQYF
cdr3_nt: TGTGCCAGCAGCCAAGATCAGCGGGGGACCGATACGCAGTATTTT

j_call: TRBJ2-3
v_call: TRBV25-1
d_call: NA
clone_size: NA
cdr3_aa: CASSLQGRTDTQYF
cdr3_nt: TGTGCCAGCAGCCTTCAGGGGCGCACAGATACGCAGTATTTT

j_call: TRBJ1-2
v_call: TRBV30
d_call: TRBD1
clone_size: NA
cdr3_aa: CAWNDYRGAGNYGYTF
cdr3_nt: TGTGCCTGGAATGATTACAGGGGGGCCGGGAACTATGGCTACACCTTC

j_call: TRBJ1-2
v_call: TRBV2
d_call: NA
clone_size: NA
cdr3_aa: CASSVFQAPNYGYTF
cdr3_nt: TGTGCCAGCAGTGTCTTTCAGGCGCCCAACTATGGCTACACCTTC

j_call: TRBJ1-2
v_call: TRBV25-1
d_call: NA
clone_size: once
cdr3_aa: CASSGRTDANYGYTF
cdr3_nt: TGTGCCAGCAGTGGCCGGACAGATGCTAACTATGGCTACACCTTC

j_call: TRBJ2-6
v_call: TRBV29-1
d_call: NA
clone_size: NA
cdr3_aa: CSVWILTVSGANVLTF
cdr3_nt: TGCAGCGTTTGGATTCTGACGGTGTCTGGGGCCAACGTCCTGACTTTC

j_call: TRBJ1-2
v_call: TRBV7-9
d_call: NA
clone_size: NA
cdr3_aa: CASSERQVFGNYGYTF
cdr3_nt: TGTGCCAGCAGCGAGAGACAGGTCTTCGGCAACTATGGCTACACCTTC

j_call: TRBJ1-2
v_call: TRBV6-5
d_call: TRBD1
clone_size: NA
cdr3_aa: CASSKRQGSSYGYTF
cdr3_nt: TGTGCCAGCAGTAAACGACAGGGTTCAAGCTATGGCTACACCTTC

j_call: TRBJ2-7
v_call: TRBV7-6
d_call: NA
clone_size: NA
cdr3_aa: CASSLAGGGEQYF
cdr3_nt: TGTGCCAGCAGCTTAGCCGGAGGGGGCGAGCAGTACTTC

j_call: TRBJ2-6
v_call: TRBV15
d_call: NA
clone_size: NA
cdr3_aa: CATSRVRISGANVLTF
cdr3_nt: TGTGCCACCAGCAGAGTTCGCATCTCTGGGGCCAACGTCCTGACTTTC

j_call: TRBJ2-7
v_call: TRBV6-5
d_call: NA
clone_size: once
cdr3_aa: CATQLSGTPYYEQYF
cdr3_nt: TGTGCCACGCAACTATCCGGGACTCCTTACTACGAGCAGTACTTC

j_call: TRBJ2-1
v_call: TRBV5-4
d_call: NA
clone_size: NA
cdr3_aa: CASSPGPGRGYNEQFF
cdr3_nt: TGTGCCAGCAGCCCTGGCCCCGGGCGGGGCTACAATGAGCAGTTCTTC

j_call: TRBJ2-6
v_call: TRBV5-4
d_call: NA
clone_size: NA
cdr3_aa: CASSPPDSYFSGANVLTF
cdr3_nt: TGTGCCAGCAGCCCCCCGGACAGCTATTTCTCTGGGGCCAACGTCCTGACTTTC

j_call: TRBJ2-7
v_call: TRBV6-5
d_call: NA
clone_size: NA
cdr3_aa: CASSNRASEQYF
cdr3_nt: TGTGCCAGCAGTAACCGGGCCAGCGAGCAGTACTTC

j_call: TRBJ1-2
v_call: TRBV7-2
d_call: NA
clone_size: NA
cdr3_aa: CASSLGQFYGYTF
cdr3_nt: TGTGCCAGCAGCTTAGGACAGTTCTATGGCTACACCTTC

j_call: TRBJ1-1
v_call: TRBV27
d_call: NA
clone_size: NA
cdr3_aa: CASSTGARMNTEAFF
cdr3_nt: TGTGCCAGCAGCACGGGAGCTAGAATGAACACTGAAGCTTTCTTT

j_call: TRBJ2-4
v_call: TRBV15
d_call: NA
clone_size: few
cdr3_aa: CATSLLGSGLGNIQYF
cdr3_nt: TGTGCCACCAGCCTCCTTGGAAGCGGCCTCGGAAACATTCAGTACTTC

j_call: TRBJ1-2
v_call: TRBV12-3/TRBV12-4
d_call: NA
clone_size: NA
cdr3_aa: CASSYSGSLGLPF
cdr3_nt: TGTGCCAGCAGTTATTCCGGGTCCCTCGGGCTCCCCTTC

j_call: TRBJ2-7
v_call: TRBV11-3
d_call: TRBD1
clone_size: NA
cdr3_aa: CASSSITGAPQYF
cdr3_nt: TGTGCCAGCAGCTCGATCACAGGGGCACCGCAGTACTTC

j_call: TRBJ2-1
v_call: TRBV3-1/TRBV3-2
d_call: TRBD2
clone_size: NA
cdr3_aa: CASSQPPSGRRNEQFF
cdr3_nt: TGTGCCAGCAGCCAACCGCCGAGCGGGAGAAGGAATGAGCAGTTCTTC

j_call: TRBJ1-2
v_call: TRBV6-1
d_call: NA
clone_size: NA
cdr3_aa: CASSEGPYGYTF
cdr3_nt: TGTGCCAGCAGTGAAGGTCCATATGGCTACACCTTC

j_call: TRBJ2-5
v_call: TRBV9
d_call: TRBD2
clone_size: NA
cdr3_aa: CASSAQPLAGGRGTQYF
cdr3_nt: TGTGCCAGCAGCGCCCAACCTCTAGCGGGGGGCCGTGGGACCCAGTACTTC

j_call: TRBJ1-5
v_call: TRBV12-5
d_call: NA
clone_size: NA
cdr3_aa: CASGTGINQPQHF
cdr3_nt: TGTGCTAGTGGTACGGGGATAAATCAGCCCCAGCATTTT

j_call: TRBJ2-5
v_call: TRBV12-5
d_call: TRBD2
clone_size: NA
cdr3_aa: CASGLVWGASGIQETQYF
cdr3_nt: TGTGCTAGTGGTTTGGTATGGGGGGCTAGCGGGATTCAAGAGACCCAGTACTTC

j_call: TRBJ1-2
v_call: TRBV12-3/TRBV12-4
d_call: NA
clone_size: NA
cdr3_aa: CASSLSQYYGYTF
cdr3_nt: TGTGCCAGCAGTTTGAGTCAGTACTATGGCTACACCTTC

j_call: TRBJ2-7
v_call: TRBV28
d_call: TRBD1
clone_size: few
cdr3_aa: CASSAAGTGVHEQYF
cdr3_nt: TGTGCCAGCAGTGCCGCCGGGACAGGGGTTCACGAGCAGTACTTC

j_call: TRBJ2-7
v_call: TRBV6-5
d_call: NA
clone_size: NA
cdr3_aa: CATGNGRPAYEQYF
cdr3_nt: TGTGCCACGGGAAACGGCAGGCCAGCCTACGAGCAGTACTTC

j_call: TRBJ2-2
v_call: TRBV19
d_call: NA
clone_size: NA
cdr3_aa: CASRKERRTNTGELFF
cdr3_nt: TGTGCCAGTAGAAAGGAGCGGCGGACGAACACCGGGGAGCTGTTTTTT